The present T cell receptor (beta chain) was sequenced within a study of blood T cell repertoires in COVID-19. In the study overall: Acute-phase and convalescent COVID-19 samples originated in the United States, Italy and Spain. T cells, B-cell-depleted T cells, or PBMCs provided the cDNA or gDNA that served as material.

V was pared by 5 bases and J by 2 bases, with 8 bases between. Germline loops: CDR1 MGHDK, CDR2 SYGVNS. The CDR3 consists of 13 residues. As handled by the study authors: Amplified reference gene primers provided the basis for estimating nucleated cell counts. Repertoires were generated with immunoSEQ multiplex PCR, while TCRdb's copy carries only in-frame clones and drops some. That table is the source of V, J and clone size, and D and trimming were worked out from the DNA. The table lists 300,000 to 450,000 clones, around 87% of them singletons. Sequencing was done on a sample of peripheral blood. The chain links TRBV25-1 to TRBJ2-3, with a possible D match to TRBD1 (5 bases). This receptor was taken from a human donor in a cohort sampled during active COVID-19. CDR3 coding DNA: TGTGCCAGCAGTCAGACAGACACAGATACGCAGTATTTT. Protein product: CASSQTDTDTQYF.